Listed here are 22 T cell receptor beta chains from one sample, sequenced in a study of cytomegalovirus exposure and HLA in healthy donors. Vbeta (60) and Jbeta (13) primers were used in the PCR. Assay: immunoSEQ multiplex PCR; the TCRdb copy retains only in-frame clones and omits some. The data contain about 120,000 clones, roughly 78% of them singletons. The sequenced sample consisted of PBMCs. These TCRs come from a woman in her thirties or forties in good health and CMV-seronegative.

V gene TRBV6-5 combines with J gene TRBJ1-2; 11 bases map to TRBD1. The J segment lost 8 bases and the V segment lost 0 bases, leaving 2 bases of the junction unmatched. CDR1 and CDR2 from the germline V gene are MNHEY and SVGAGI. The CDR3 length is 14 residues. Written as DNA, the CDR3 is TGTGCCAGCAGTTACTCTAGGACAGGGGGCGGCTACACCTTC. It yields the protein CASSYSRTGGGYTF.

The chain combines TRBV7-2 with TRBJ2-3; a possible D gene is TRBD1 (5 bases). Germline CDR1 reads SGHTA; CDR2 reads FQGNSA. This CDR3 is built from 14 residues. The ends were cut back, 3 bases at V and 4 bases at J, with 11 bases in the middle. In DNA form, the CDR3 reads TGTGCCAGCAGCTTCTCTATGGGGCCAGATACGCAGTATTTT. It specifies CASSFSMGPDTQYF. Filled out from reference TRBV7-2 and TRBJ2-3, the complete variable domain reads GAGVSQSPSNKVTEKGKDVELRCDPISGHTALYWYRQSLGQGLEFLIYFQGNSAPDKSGLPSDRFSAERTGGSVSTLTIQRTQQEDSAVYLCASSFSMGPDTQYFGPGTRLTVL.

This CDR3 reads CASSLARLTGGNTIYF. The CDR3 DNA sequence: TGTGCCAGCAGCTTAGCCAGGCTAACTGGGGGGAACACCATATATTTT. V usage is TRBV7-9 and J usage is TRBJ1-3; possible D gene TRBD1, 5 bases. V dropped 0 bases and J dropped 7 bases, with 16 bases sitting between them. The CDR3 runs to 16 residues. CDR1 is SEHNR, CDR2 FQNEAQ, per germline (reference sequence).

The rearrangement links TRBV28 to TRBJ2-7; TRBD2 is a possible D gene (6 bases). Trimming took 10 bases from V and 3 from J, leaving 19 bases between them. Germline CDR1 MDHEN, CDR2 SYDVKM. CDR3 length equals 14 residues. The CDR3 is CATRNGGDYYEQYF. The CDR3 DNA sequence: TGTGCCACCCGGAACGGGGGTGACTACTACGAGCAGTACTTC.

Here the CDR3 reads CASSPQTSTSEQFF. DNA for the CDR3: TGCGCCAGCAGCCCGCAGACATCCACTTCCGAGCAGTTCTTC. The genes are TRBV5-1 and TRBJ2-1; the D is unclear. Germline loops: CDR1 SGHRS, CDR2 YFSETQ. Trimming removed 4 bases at V and 10 bases at J, with 18 bases between. The CDR3 covers 14 residues.

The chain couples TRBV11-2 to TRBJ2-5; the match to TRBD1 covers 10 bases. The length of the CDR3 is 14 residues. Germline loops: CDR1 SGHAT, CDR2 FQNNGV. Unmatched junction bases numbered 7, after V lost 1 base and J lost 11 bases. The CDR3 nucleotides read TGTGCCAGCAGCTTAGGGGGACAGGGGTTTGAGCAGTACTTC. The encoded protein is CASSLGGQGFEQYF.

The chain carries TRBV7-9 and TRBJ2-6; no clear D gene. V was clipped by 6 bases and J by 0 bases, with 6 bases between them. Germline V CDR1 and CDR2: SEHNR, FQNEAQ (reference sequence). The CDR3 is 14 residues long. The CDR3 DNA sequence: TGTGCCAGCAGTTCCTACTCTGGGGCCAACGTCCTGACTTTC. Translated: CASSSYSGANVLTF.

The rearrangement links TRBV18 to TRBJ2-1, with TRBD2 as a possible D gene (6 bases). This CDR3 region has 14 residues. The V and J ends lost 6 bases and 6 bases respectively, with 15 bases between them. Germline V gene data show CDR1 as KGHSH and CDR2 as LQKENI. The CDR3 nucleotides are TGTGCCAGCTCCCAAGCGGGCCCACCCAATGAGCAGTTCTTC. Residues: CASSQAGPPNEQFF. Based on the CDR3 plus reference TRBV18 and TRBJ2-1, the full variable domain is NAGVMQNPRHLVRRRGQEARLRCSPMKGHSHVYWYRQLPEEGLKFMVYLQKENIIDESGMPKERFSAEFPKEGPSILRIQQVVRGDSAAYFCASSQAGPPNEQFFGPGTRLTVL.

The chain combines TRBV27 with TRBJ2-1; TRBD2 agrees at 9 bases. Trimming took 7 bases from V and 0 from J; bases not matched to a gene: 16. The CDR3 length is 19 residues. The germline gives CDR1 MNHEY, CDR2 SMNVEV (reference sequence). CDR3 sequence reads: CASNRARASGTYSYNEQFF. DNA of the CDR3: TGTGCCAGCAACCGCGCTCGGGCTAGCGGGACATACTCCTACAATGAGCAGTTCTTC.

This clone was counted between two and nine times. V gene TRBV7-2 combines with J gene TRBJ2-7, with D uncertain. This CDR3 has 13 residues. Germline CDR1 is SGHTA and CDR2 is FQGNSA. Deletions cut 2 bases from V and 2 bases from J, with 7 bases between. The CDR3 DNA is TGTGCCAGCAGCTTAACCTACCCCTACGAGCAGTACTTC. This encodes CASSLTYPYEQYF.

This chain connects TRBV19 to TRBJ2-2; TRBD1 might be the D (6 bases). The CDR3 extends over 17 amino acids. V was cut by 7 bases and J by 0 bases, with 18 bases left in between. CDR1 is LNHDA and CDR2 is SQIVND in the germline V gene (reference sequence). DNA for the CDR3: TGTGCCAGTACCCCCCGACAGGCCTCGACGAACACCGGGGAGCTGTTTTTT. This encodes CASTPRQASTNTGELFF.

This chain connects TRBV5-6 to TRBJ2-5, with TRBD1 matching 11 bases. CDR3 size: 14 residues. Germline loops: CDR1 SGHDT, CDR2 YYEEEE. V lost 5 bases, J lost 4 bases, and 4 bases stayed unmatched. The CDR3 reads CASRRTGGTETQYF. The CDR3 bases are TGTGCCAGCAGGAGGACAGGGGGCACAGAGACCCAGTACTTC.

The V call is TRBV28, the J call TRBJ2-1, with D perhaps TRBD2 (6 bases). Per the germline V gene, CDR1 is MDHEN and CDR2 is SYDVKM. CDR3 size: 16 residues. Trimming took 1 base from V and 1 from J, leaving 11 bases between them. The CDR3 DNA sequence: TGTGCCAGCAGTTTATTAATTAGCGGTTCCTACAATGAGCAGTTCTTC. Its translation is CASSLLISGSYNEQFF.

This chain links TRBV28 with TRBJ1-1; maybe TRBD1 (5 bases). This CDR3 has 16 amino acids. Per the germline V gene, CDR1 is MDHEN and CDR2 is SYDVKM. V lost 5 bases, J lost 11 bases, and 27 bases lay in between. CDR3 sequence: CASSTISAGPSNPAFF. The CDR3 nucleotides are TGTGCCAGCAGTACCATTTCGGCAGGGCCTTCCAATCCGGCTTTCTTT.

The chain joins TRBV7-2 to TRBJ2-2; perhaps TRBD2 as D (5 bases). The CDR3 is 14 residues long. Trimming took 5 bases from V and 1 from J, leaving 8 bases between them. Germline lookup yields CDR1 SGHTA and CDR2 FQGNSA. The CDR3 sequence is CASSLGRNTGELFF. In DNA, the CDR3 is TGTGCCAGCAGCCTGGGGAGGAACACCGGGGAGCTGTTTTTT.

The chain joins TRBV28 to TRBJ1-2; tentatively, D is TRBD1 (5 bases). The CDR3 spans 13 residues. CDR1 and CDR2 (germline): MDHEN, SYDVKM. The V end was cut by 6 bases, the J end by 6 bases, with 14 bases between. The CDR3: CASSRQLRDGYTF. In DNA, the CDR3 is TGTGCCAGCAGCCGACAGTTAAGGGATGGCTACACCTTC.

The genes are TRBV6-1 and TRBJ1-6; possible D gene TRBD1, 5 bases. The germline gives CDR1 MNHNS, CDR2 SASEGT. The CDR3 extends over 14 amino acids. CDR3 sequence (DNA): TGTACAACCGGCAGGGAATGGTACGACTCACCCCTCCACTTT. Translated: CTTGREWYDSPLHF.

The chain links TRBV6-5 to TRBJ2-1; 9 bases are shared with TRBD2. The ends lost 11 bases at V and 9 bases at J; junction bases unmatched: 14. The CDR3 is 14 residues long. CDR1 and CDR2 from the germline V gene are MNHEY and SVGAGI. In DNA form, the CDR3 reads TGTGCCTCGGCGCCGCTAGCGGGATCTCGTGAGCAGTTCTTC. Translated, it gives CASAPLAGSREQFF.

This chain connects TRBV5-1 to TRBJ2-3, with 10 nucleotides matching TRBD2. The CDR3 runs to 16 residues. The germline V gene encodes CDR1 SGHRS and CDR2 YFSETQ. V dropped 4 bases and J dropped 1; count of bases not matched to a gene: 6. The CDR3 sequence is CASSVGLAVRTDTQYF. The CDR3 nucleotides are TGCGCCAGCAGCGTTGGACTAGCGGTCCGCACAGATACGCAGTATTTT.

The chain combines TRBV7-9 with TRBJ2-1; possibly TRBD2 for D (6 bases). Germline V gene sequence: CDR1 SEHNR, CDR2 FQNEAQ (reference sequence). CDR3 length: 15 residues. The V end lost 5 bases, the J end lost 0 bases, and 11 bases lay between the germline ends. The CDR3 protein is CASSPPGSSYNEQFF. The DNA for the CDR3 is TGTGCCAGCAGCCCCCCCGGGAGCTCCTACAATGAGCAGTTCTTC.

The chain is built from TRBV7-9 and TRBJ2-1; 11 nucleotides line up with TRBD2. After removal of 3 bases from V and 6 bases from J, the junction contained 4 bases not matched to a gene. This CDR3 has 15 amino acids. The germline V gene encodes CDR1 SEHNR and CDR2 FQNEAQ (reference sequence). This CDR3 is CASSFAGTSGNEQFF. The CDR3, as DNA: TGTGCCAGCAGCTTCGCCGGGACTAGCGGCAATGAGCAGTTCTTC.

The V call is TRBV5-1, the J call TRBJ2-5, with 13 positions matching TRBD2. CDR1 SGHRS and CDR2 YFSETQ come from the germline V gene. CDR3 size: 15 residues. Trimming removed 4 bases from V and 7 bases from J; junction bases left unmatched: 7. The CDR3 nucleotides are TGCGCCAGCAGCCCTGGGACTAGCGGGACCCCGACCCAGTACTTC. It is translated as CASSPGTSGTPTQYF.